Listed below are T cell receptor beta chains from one sample, sequenced in a study of control samples from healthy donors and cancer patients. The data were produced by immunoSEQ multiplex PCR, yet TCRdb's version contains in-frame clones alone and is incomplete. The sample shows about 130,000 clones, around 90% of them seen only once. The sequencing input was blood. The receptors stem from a man aged 18 to 29 in good health. Each CDR3 is given with its conserved first and last residue. D genes are given only for firm matches. Clone size appears in some rows only: once, few, many, or a class for an expanded clone.

>NA|TRBJ2-7|TRBV28|NA
CASSTPRGGYEQYF
TGTGCCAGCAGTACTCCTCGTGGGGGGTACGAGCAGTACTTC
>NA|TRBJ1-1|TRBV9|NA
CASSVAGGPEAFF
TGTGCCAGCAGCGTGGCAGGTGGACCCGAAGCTTTCTTT
>NA|TRBJ2-3|TRBV24-1|NA
CATSDDGRHTDTQYF
TGTGCCACCAGTGATGATGGGCGCCACACAGATACGCAGTATTTT
>TRBD1|TRBJ1-2|TRBV10-3|NA
CAISEGTGPGYGYTF
TGTGCCATCAGTGAGGGGACAGGGCCTGGCTATGGCTACACCTTC
>NA|TRBJ2-5|TRBV11-1|NA
CASSSRTEWETQYF
TGTGCCAGCAGCTCCCGGACAGAATGGGAGACCCAGTACTTC
>NA|TRBJ1-6|TRBV6-5|once
CASSYSRDSPLHF
TGTGCCAGCAGTTACTCCAGGGATTCACCCCTCCACTTT
>NA|TRBJ2-4|TRBV19|NA
CASSKLDGIAKNIQYF
TGTGCCAGTAGTAAATTGGACGGCATAGCCAAAAACATTCAGTACTTC
>NA|TRBJ2-5|TRBV5-6|NA
CASSLGGSETQYF
TGTGCCAGCAGCTTGGGGGGCTCGGAGACCCAGTACTTC
>NA|TRBJ1-5|TRBV5-8|NA
CASSPRDNQPQHF
TGTGCCAGCAGCCCAAGGGACAATCAGCCCCAGCATTTT
>NA|TRBJ2-5|TRBV30|NA
CALGLGETQYF
TGTGCCTTGGGACTGGGAGAGACCCAGTACTTC
>TRBD1|TRBJ2-2|TRBV24-1|NA
CATSASDRVTGELFF
TGTGCCACCAGTGCCTCGGACAGGGTCACCGGGGAGCTGTTTTTT
>NA|TRBJ1-2|TRBV7-9|NA
CASSALTANYGYTF
TGTGCCAGCAGCGCCCTGACAGCTAACTATGGCTACACCTTC
>NA|TRBJ1-5|TRBV7-2|few
CASSLPGALQPQHF
TGTGCCAGCAGCCTGCCGGGGGCGCTTCAGCCCCAGCATTTT
>NA|TRBJ2-1|TRBV30|NA
CGGQGFNEQFF
TGTGGGGGGCAGGGTTTCAATGAGCAGTTCTTC
>TRBD2|TRBJ2-1|TRBV7-8|NA
CASSLAGGVYNEQFF
TGTGCCAGCAGCTTGGCGGGAGGGGTATACAATGAGCAGTTCTTC
>NA|TRBJ2-1|TRBV7-9|NA
CASSFPDRSHEQFF
TGTGCCAGCAGCTTCCCCGACAGATCCCATGAGCAGTTCTTC